Following are 20 T cell receptor beta chains from one sample sequenced in a study of tumor and adjacent non-tumor tissue in lung cancer. Three rounds of nested PCR, following a modified ARM-PCR protocol, produced the TCRbeta library. One entry per CDR3 protein, called by TCRdb with MiXCR from the multiplex PCR reads. The table lists 90,000 to 110,000 distinct CDR3 sequences, 75% of them singletons. RNA was extracted from bulk tissue without any cell sorting. The source material was lung tumor tissue. These receptors all stem from a woman aged 55-70 years with non-small cell lung cancer.

This clonotype was picked up many times. The chain is built from TRBV10-3 and TRBJ2-1, with D tentatively TRBD2 (8 bases). The CDR3 totals 21 residues. Germline V lookup: CDR1 ENHRY, CDR2 SYGVKD. Trimming cost V 4 bases and J 4 bases, with 32 bases left between them. The CDR3 reads CAISGGQPRSPLAGNYNEQFF. The CDR3 nucleotides are TGTGCCATCAGTGGGGGACAGCCTCGTTCCCCTCTAGCGGGTAATTACAATGAGCAGTTCTTC.

Ten or more counts support this clonotype. The rearrangement uses TRBV5-6 and TRBJ2-1, with D perhaps TRBD1 or TRBD2 (5 bases each). CDR1 is SGHDT and CDR2 is YYEEEE in the germline V gene. The CDR3 runs to 16 residues. The ends were cut back, 0 bases at V and 10 bases at J, with 20 bases in the middle. As DNA, the CDR3 is TGTGCCAGCAGCTTGGACATGGGACGGGGTCTTAGGGAGCAGTTCTTC. It encodes CASSLDMGRGLREQFF. Drawing the rest from reference TRBV5-6 and TRBJ2-1, the complete variable domain is DAGVTQSPTHLIKTRGQQVTLRCSPKSGHDTVSWYQQALGQGPQFIFQYYEEEERQRGNFPDRFSGHQFPNYSSELNVNALLLGDSALYLCASSLDMGRGLREQFFGPGTRLTVL.

On this clonotype itself: A read error is likely, as this CDR3 ends without the conserved phenylalanine or tryptophan. Because the CDR3's place on the DNA is in doubt, the DNA is left out and the CDR3 is given as listed by TCRdb. The chain combines TRBV6-5 with TRBJ1-6. Germline CDR1 and CDR2: MNHEY and SVGAGI. The CDR3 spans 13 residues, counting both ends. This CDR3 is CASSYMANSPFHI.

This chain links TRBV20-1 with TRBJ1-1; D ambiguous. Trimming removed 1 base from V and 1 base from J, with 7 bases in between. The CDR3 is 13 residues long. CDR1 and CDR2 (germline): DFQATT, SNEGSKA (reference sequence). The CDR3 nucleotides read TGCAGTGCTAGAGTGCCACAGAACACTGAAGCTTTCTTT. This codes for CSARVPQNTEAFF.

Details on this clonotype: This may come from a read error, since a much larger clone is one base off. The CDR3 spells CTSSFGQNTGELFF. In DNA, the CDR3 is TGTACCAGCAGTTTTGGGCAGAACACCGGGGAGCTGTTTTTT. The J gene is TRBJ2-2, the V gene TRBV12-3 or TRBV12-4; D is unresolved. CDR3 size: 14 residues.

Note on this clonotype: This CDR3 fails to terminate in the conserved phenylalanine or tryptophan, so it likely reflects a read error. The CDR3 loop is CSAKGQFKNYGYTL. CDR3 nucleotides: TGCAGTGCTAAGGGACAGTTCAAAAACTATGGCTACACCTTG. This chain joins TRBV20-1 and TRBJ1-2; 7 bases are a match to TRBD1. The V gene end was trimmed by 4 bases and the J gene end by 2 bases; junction bases not matched to a gene: 7. This CDR3 contains 14 residues. The germline V gene has CDR1 DFQATT and CDR2 SNEGSKA (reference sequence).

With respect to this clonotype: The missing conserved phenylalanine or tryptophan at the end of this CDR3 makes a read error likely. The rearrangement joins TRBV7-9 to TRBJ2-2, with 7 positions matching TRBD2. CDR3 length: 15 amino acids. Germline lookup yields CDR1 SEHNR and CDR2 FQNEAQ (reference sequence). The CDR3 loop reads CASSPQRGITGGLFI. The CDR3, as DNA: TGTGCCAGCAGCCCCCAGCGGGGAATCACCGGGGGGCTGTTTATT.

For this clonotype: A much larger clone is a single base away; this may be a read error. J is TRBJ2-6 and V is TRBV20-1; D may be TRBD1 (6 bases). V was clipped by 6 bases and J by 5 bases, with 14 bases between them. CDR1 DFQATT and CDR2 SNEGSKA come from the germline V gene (reference sequence). This CDR3 comprises 14 residues. CDR3 sequence: CSADQGKRANVLTF. The CDR3 bases are TGCAGTGCAGATCAGGGGAAAAGGGCCAACGTCCTGACTTTC.

Ten or more counts support this clonotype. The V and J genes are TRBV6-6 and TRBJ2-3; D remains unclear. The germline V gene has CDR1 MNHNY and CDR2 SVGAGI (reference sequence). There are 15 residues in the CDR3. Between the trimmed V and J ends, which lost 6 bases and 0 bases, there was a span of 13 bases. CDR3 protein: CASRPLKTSTDTQYF. For the CDR3, the DNA is TGTGCCAGCAGACCCCTAAAGACTAGCACAGATACGCAGTATTTT.

In this sample, this clonotype turned up once. A much larger clonotype is one base distant, so this may be a read error. J is TRBJ1-2 and V is TRBV4-3, with 9 bases identical to TRBD1. V was clipped by 1 base and J by 3 bases; unmatched bases: 6. The CDR3 is made up of 16 amino acids. Looked up from germline, CDR1 is LGHNA and CDR2 is YSLEER. CDR3 amino acids: CASSQGGTGTYYGYTF. The CDR3 DNA reads TGCGCCAGCAGCCAAGGCGGGACAGGGACTTACTATGGCTACACCTTC.

With regard to this clonotype: A much more abundant neighbour one base away suggests this may be a read error. The J gene is TRBJ2-7, the V gene TRBV6-6; TRBD2 might be the D (5 bases). The CDR3 is 11 amino acids. In germline, CDR1 is MNHNY, CDR2 SVGAGI (reference sequence). For the CDR3, the DNA is TGTGCCAGCAGTTCCCAGAGGGAGCACTACTTC. This sequence encodes CASSSQREHYF.

The J gene is TRBJ2-7, the V gene TRBV6-2 or TRBV6-3; TRBD1 agrees at 8 bases. J gave up 4 bases and V 4 bases, and 6 bases lay outside the gene matches. Germline loops: CDR1 MNHEY, CDR2 SVGEGT. This CDR3 comprises 14 residues. CDR3 nucleotide sequence: TGTGCCAGCAGTTTCCCAGGGGGCGGGTACGAGCAGTACTTC. As protein: CASSFPGGGYEQYF.

This clonotype was observed a handful of times. The V call is TRBV28, the J call TRBJ2-5; tentative D call: TRBD1 (6 bases). The CDR3 runs 14 residues. Between the trimmed V and J ends, which lost 3 bases and 7 bases, there was a span of 15 bases. Germline loops: CDR1 MDHEN, CDR2 SYDVKM. The DNA of the CDR3 is TGTGCCAGCAGTTTGACCAGGGGTTTGGGGACCCAGTACTTC. Translated: CASSLTRGLGTQYF.

To note about this clonotype: The CDR3 does not close with the conserved phenylalanine or tryptophan, likely indicating a read error. The DNA is left out, because the CDR3 cannot be placed on it with certainty; the CDR3 is given as TCRdb lists it. The chain links TRBV4-3 to TRBJ1-5; the D call of TRBD1 is as the table states it, not checked on the DNA. The CDR3 length is 16 residues, termini included. Germline CDR1 is LGHNA and CDR2 is YSLEER. The CDR3 spells CASSQEVGQAYQPEHY.

Turning to this clonotype: A much larger clonotype is one base distant, so this may be a read error. The J gene is TRBJ1-2, the V gene TRBV12-3 or TRBV12-4; the D gene is possibly TRBD1 (5 bases). This CDR3 has 16 residues. Between the trimmed V and J ends, which lost 7 bases and 10 bases, there was a span of 28 bases. The CDR3 here is CASTLSSGSGFVDYTF. In DNA, the CDR3 is TGTGCCAGCACCCTAAGCTCAGGGTCGGGGTTTGTTGACTACACCTTC.

This rearrangement joins TRBV4-1 to TRBJ1-5, with D perhaps TRBD1 (5 bases). The CDR3 covers 15 residues. Germline V gives CDR1 MGHRA, CDR2 YSYEKL. V was clipped by 0 bases and J by 16 bases, with 22 bases between them. The CDR3 reads CASSQDRAGYQHQHF. CDR3 nucleotides: TGCGCCAGCAGCCAAGATCGGGCAGGGTATCAGCACCAACATTTT.

CDR3 bases: TGCGCCAGCAGCCAAGATAGGATGAGAGTGAGTGGCGTCACAGATACGCAGTATTTT. Its protein product is CASSQDRMRVSGVTDTQYF. The chain is built from TRBV4-1 and TRBJ2-3; no firm D call. The CDR3 consists of 19 residues. The ends were cut back, 0 bases at V and 2 bases at J, with 21 bases in the middle. Germline V gene lookup returns CDR1 MGHRA and CDR2 YSYEKL.

The chain is built from TRBV20-1 and TRBJ2-1; tentative D call: TRBD1 (5 bases). Trimming removed 7 bases from V and 9 bases from J, with 22 bases in between. The CDR3 sequence is 14 residues long. Per germline, CDR1 DFQATT and CDR2 SNEGSKA (reference sequence). CDR3 coding DNA: TGCAGTGAAACACAGGTAGAAAGGAACAGTGAGCAGTTCTTC. It encodes CSETQVERNSEQFF.

This clonotype is a singleton in its sample. V usage is TRBV6-6 and J usage is TRBJ2-3; 7 bases line up with TRBD2. This CDR3 is 16 amino acids long. The germline V gene has CDR1 MNHNY and CDR2 SVGAGI (reference sequence). J gave up 11 bases and V 7 bases, and 21 bases lay outside the gene matches. The CDR3 nucleotides read TGTGCCAGCACTTCGGCGGGGACTAATGCTGGGTATATGCAGTATTTT. It encodes CASTSAGTNAGYMQYF.

The gene calls are TRBV11-2 and TRBJ2-5; D gene unclear. Trimming pared 2 bases from V and 1 base from J, leaving 11 bases between. Germline CDR1 and CDR2: SGHAT and FQNNGV. The CDR3 is 15 residues long. The CDR3 DNA follows: TGTGCCAGCAGCTTAAGCCGTGAGTGCCAAGAGACCCAGTACTTC. Residues: CASSLSRECQETQYF.